This T cell receptor beta chain was identified during a study of shared clonotypes between healthy human individuals. This CDR3 is built from 13 residues. Germline values: CDR1 MNHNS, CDR2 SASEGT. Trimming stripped 2 bases from V and 4 bases from J, with 6 bases between. TCRdb's table, derived via immunoSEQ multiplex PCR, lists solely in-frame clones and lacks some. Of some 1.4 million clones detected, around 97% appear once; the ten largest clones hold roughly 1.2%. This TCR was recovered from a man aged 25 to 40 in good health. The specimen was naive CD4+ T cells sorted from blood. The subset was: CD45RA+ positively selected. The chain joins TRBV6-1 to TRBJ2-1; perhaps TRBD2 as D (5 bases). Here the CDR3 DNA reads TGTGCCAGCAGTGAAAGGGAGTACAATGAGCAGTTCTTC. Translating it yields CASSEREYNEQFF.